The 21 T cell receptor beta chains given below trace back to one sample, sequenced in a study of blood T cell repertoires in COVID-19. The repertoire was sequenced with immunoSEQ multiplex PCR; TCRdb's copy has only in-frame clones and lacks some. This sample has about 130,000 clones; approximately 74% occur once, and the top ten carry 5.5%. Input material: peripheral blood. These receptors all stem from a man between 60 and 75 years old with acute or convalescent COVID-19.

This chain joins TRBV18 and TRBJ2-1, with 10 bases fitting TRBD1. The J segment lost 6 bases and the V segment lost 3 bases, leaving 5 bases of the junction unmatched. The CDR3 spans 15 residues. From germline, CDR1 is KGHSH and CDR2 LQKENI. The CDR3 bases are TGTGCCAGCTCACCTGGGACAGGGGTGCGCAATGAGCAGTTCTTC. It codes for CASSPGTGVRNEQFF.

The V and J genes are TRBV7-2 and TRBJ1-5, with a tentative D call TRBD1 (6 bases). The CDR3 has 14 residues. The V end lost 4 bases, the J end lost 4 bases, and 11 bases lay between the germline ends. Germline lookup yields CDR1 SGHTA and CDR2 FQGNSA. The CDR3 coding sequence is TGTGCCAGCAGCTCCGGACAGCCAAATCAGCCCCAGCATTTT. Protein product: CASSSGQPNQPQHF.

Of note for this clone: This sample includes further DNA sequences coding for the same CDR3. The V gene is TRBV9, the J gene TRBJ2-2; no firm D call. Germline loops: CDR1 SGDLS, CDR2 YYNGEE. The CDR3 totals 12 residues. V was pared by 5 bases and J by 2 bases, with 4 bases between. The CDR3 loop is CASSPNTGELFF. The CDR3 DNA reads TGTGCCAGCAGTCCTAACACCGGGGAGCTGTTTTTT. The full variable domain, its missing parts supplied by reference TRBV9 and TRBJ2-2, is DSGVTQTPKHLITATGQRVTLRCSPRSGDLSVYWYQQSLDQGLQFLIQYYNGEERAKGNILERFSAQQFPDLHSELNLSSLELGDSALYFCASSPNTGELFFGEGSRLTVL.

V gene TRBV5-1 combines with J gene TRBJ2-7, with D possibly being TRBD1 (5 bases). Trimming cost V 4 bases and J 4 bases, with 9 bases left between them. The CDR3 has 12 residues. The germline CDR1 and CDR2 sequences are SGHRS and YFSETQ. The CDR3: CASSQDIYEQYF. The CDR3 bases are TGCGCCAGCAGCCAGGACATTTACGAGCAGTACTTC.

The J gene is TRBJ2-3, the V gene TRBV27; 10 nucleotides line up with TRBD2. Per germline, CDR1 MNHEY and CDR2 SMNVEV (reference sequence). V was clipped by 2 bases and J by 6 bases; unmatched bases: 11. The length of the CDR3 is 17 residues. The CDR3, as DNA: TGTGCCAGCAGTTTAAGGGCTAGCGGGGGCCCCTGGGATACGCAGTATTTT. Protein: CASSLRASGGPWDTQYF.

The genes are TRBV3-1 (or the pseudogene TRBV3-2) and TRBJ2-1; D is uncertain. Trimming pared 0 bases from V and 8 bases from J, leaving 8 bases between. The CDR3 loop spans 13 amino acids. From germline, CDR1 is LGHDT and CDR2 YNNKEL (reference sequence). Here the CDR3 reads CASSQDTLYEQFF. The DNA of the CDR3 is TGTGCCAGCAGCCAAGATACTTTGTATGAGCAGTTCTTC.

J is TRBJ1-3 and V is TRBV29-1; 10 bases fit TRBD1. After removal of 4 bases from V and 7 bases from J, the junction contained 10 bases not matched to a gene. The CDR3 runs 15 residues. Germline loops: CDR1 SQVTM, CDR2 ANQGSEA. Here the CDR3 DNA reads TGCAGCGTTGGGGTATTGGACAGGGGGATGAACACCATATATTTT. It is translated as CSVGVLDRGMNTIYF. Variable domain in full (rest from reference TRBV29-1 and TRBJ1-3): SAVISQKPSRDICQRGTSLTIQCQVDSQVTMMFWYRQQPGQSLTLIATANQGSEATYESGFVIDKFPISRPNLTFSTLTVSNMSPEDSSIYLCSVGVLDRGMNTIYFGEGSWLTVV.

The chain uses TRBV15 and TRBJ2-3; D may be TRBD1 (7 bases). CDR3 length equals 15 residues. The V gene's germline CDR1 is LNHNV and CDR2 YYDKDF (reference sequence). The V end was cut by 0 bases, the J end by 2 bases, with 9 bases between. The CDR3 protein is CATSRDRGDTDTQYF. The CDR3 DNA follows: TGTGCCACCAGCAGAGACAGGGGGGACACAGATACGCAGTATTTT.

The genes are TRBV30 and TRBJ1-1, with D uncertain. CDR1 is GTSNPN, CDR2 SVGIG, per germline (reference sequence). V lost 0 bases to trimming and J lost 1 base, with 6 bases between them. CDR3 length: 13 amino acids. The CDR3 reads CAWSVTTNTEAFF. In DNA, the CDR3 is TGTGCCTGGAGTGTGACAACGAACACTGAAGCTTTCTTT. Full variable domain (remainder filled in from reference TRBV30 and TRBJ1-1): SQTIHQWPATLVQPVGSPLSLECTVEGTSNPNLYWYRQAAGRGLQLLFYSVGIGQISSEVPQNLSASRPQDRQFILSSKKLLLSDSGFYLCAWSVTTNTEAFFGQGTRLTVV.

The rearrangement uses TRBV7-9 and TRBJ2-3; 10 bases match TRBD2. This CDR3 comprises 16 residues. Germline assignment: CDR1 SEHNR and CDR2 FQNEAQ (reference sequence). The V gene end was trimmed by 5 bases and the J gene end by 0 bases; junction bases not matched to a gene: 5. The CDR3 DNA sequence: TGTGCCAGCAGCATGGTAGCGGGGGGAAGCACAGATACGCAGTATTTT. It is translated as CASSMVAGGSTDTQYF.

The chain recombines TRBV5-1 with TRBJ2-7; 10 bases match TRBD2. In germline, CDR1 is SGHRS, CDR2 YFSETQ. The CDR3 runs to 19 residues. The V segment lost 0 bases and the J segment 2 bases; nucleotides outside the gene matches: 14. In DNA, the CDR3 is TGCGCCAGCAGCTTGGCCCCCACACTGCTAGCGGGAGTTACCTACGAGCAGTACTTC. This encodes CASSLAPTLLAGVTYEQYF.

This sequence joins TRBV19 and TRBJ2-3, with 11 nucleotides matching TRBD2. From germline, CDR1 is LNHDA and CDR2 SQIVND (reference sequence). This CDR3 is 15 amino acids long. After removal of 3 bases from V and 6 bases from J, the junction contained 5 bases not matched to a gene. The CDR3 sequence is CASSITSGSRDTQYF. CDR3 DNA sequence: TGTGCCAGTAGTATTACTAGCGGGAGTCGGGATACGCAGTATTTT. Filled out from reference TRBV19 and TRBJ2-3, the complete variable domain reads DGGITQSPKYLFRKEGQNVTLSCEQNLNHDAMYWYRQDPGQGLRLIYYSQIVNDFQKGDIAEGYSVSREKKESFPLTVTSAQKNPTAFYLCASSITSGSRDTQYFGPGTRLTVL.

The chain has TRBV10-2 and TRBJ2-1; tentative D call: TRBD2 (6 bases). The ends were cut back, 2 bases at V and 9 bases at J, with 23 bases in the middle. Germline-derived CDR1 and CDR2 are WSHSY and SAAADI. This CDR3 has 17 residues. The CDR3 protein is CASSEPPGGRGTSEQFF. The CDR3 coding sequence is TGCGCCAGCAGTGAGCCCCCTGGAGGGAGAGGCACTTCTGAGCAGTTCTTC.

The chain is built from TRBV19 and TRBJ2-7; D gene ambiguous. The CDR3 is made up of 13 amino acids. CDR1 and CDR2 (germline): LNHDA, SQIVND (reference sequence). V lost 1 base and J 2 bases, leaving 6 bases between the germline ends. Here the CDR3 DNA reads TGTGCCAGTAGTATAGGGCTAGCCTACGAGCAGTACTTC. Protein: CASSIGLAYEQYF.

This clone has only a few counts. CDR3 protein: CASSPVAGTSTDTQYF. The DNA for the CDR3 is TGTGCCAGCAGTCCAGTAGCGGGGACTAGCACAGATACGCAGTATTTT. The chain employs TRBV27 and TRBJ2-3, with 8 positions matching TRBD2. With 5 bases clipped from V and 0 bases from J, the junction kept 7 bases outside the gene matches. The CDR3 is 16 amino acids. In germline, CDR1 is MNHEY, CDR2 SMNVEV (reference sequence).

V usage is TRBV3-1 (or the pseudogene TRBV3-2) and J usage is TRBJ2-5, with D possibly TRBD1 on 6 matching bases. Trimming stripped 1 base from V and 4 bases from J, with 16 bases between. The germline gives CDR1 LGHDT, CDR2 YNNKEL (reference sequence). The CDR3 sequence is 16 residues long. Written as DNA, the CDR3 is TGTGCCAGCAGCCAAGGGCGGCCGACAGGCGGAGAGACCCAGTACTTC. It encodes CASSQGRPTGGETQYF.

This clone was seen a handful of times. The CDR3 region has the DNA TGTGCCACTCAAGCTACGGGGACAGGGGACTATGGCTACACCTTC. Amino acids: CATQATGTGDYGYTF. The chain combines TRBV24-1 with TRBJ1-2; TRBD1 matches 10 bases. This CDR3 has 15 residues. Looked up from germline, CDR1 is KGHDR and CDR2 is SFDVKD. Trimming removed 10 bases from V and 3 bases from J; junction bases left unmatched: 10.

The chain links TRBV27 to TRBJ2-7; D is possibly TRBD2 (6 bases). The CDR3 covers 13 residues. V was pared by 8 bases and J by 5 bases, with 16 bases between. Germline-derived CDR1 and CDR2 are MNHEY and SMNVEV (reference sequence). The CDR3 nucleotides read TGTGCCAGCGGGTGGACTACCGGGAACGAGCAGTACTTC. This sequence encodes CASGWTTGNEQYF.

The V call is TRBV7-2, the J call TRBJ2-7, with 7 bases matching TRBD2. The germline V gene has CDR1 SGHTA and CDR2 FQGNSA. This CDR3 has 16 amino acids. The J segment lost 3 bases and the V segment lost 2 bases, leaving 10 bases of the junction unmatched. CDR3 loop: CASSLTSGGRFYEQYF. The CDR3, as DNA: TGTGCCAGCAGCTTAACCTCTGGCGGGAGATTCTACGAGCAGTACTTC.

This rearrangement joins TRBV9 to TRBJ1-1; D unclear. Germline V lookup: CDR1 SGDLS, CDR2 YYNGEE. Trimming removed 5 bases at V and 5 bases at J, with 13 bases between. This CDR3 is 13 amino acids long. Here the CDR3 reads CASSPTPRTEAFF. DNA of the CDR3: TGTGCCAGCAGTCCAACGCCGCGGACTGAAGCTTTCTTT.

The genes are TRBV24-1 and TRBJ2-7; the match to TRBD2 covers 13 bases. This CDR3 is built from 17 residues. Germline-derived CDR1 and CDR2 are KGHDR and SFDVKD. J lost 2 bases, V lost 4 bases, and 7 bases had no gene match. CDR3 region: CATSDSGTSGAPYEQYF. The CDR3 DNA is TGTGCCACCAGTGACTCTGGGACTAGCGGGGCCCCCTACGAGCAGTACTTC.